A single sample is the source of the 23 T cell receptor beta chains below, sequenced in a study of T cells in women clearing cervical HPV infection (dated by TCRdb to the late 2010s). The library was prepared using the immunoSEQ multiplex PCR assay. TCRdb stores this immuneACCESS table with in-frame sequences only. Part of the clones is absent; in the studies checked, under half of the shortfall reflects unresolved V genes, and no reason is known for the rest. The sample table holds tens of thousands of clones. In total, the top ten clones hold more than 7% of the sample. Input material: blood buffy coat. The receptor set was obtained from a woman between 18 and 70 years old with a cervical HPV16 infection that either progressed to CIN3+ or cleared (not recorded which).

Remarks on this clone: The read stops 3 residues short of the end of the CDR3; the missing end is completed from the germline J gene. This rearrangement joins TRBV11-2 to TRBJ2-7; TRBD1 might be the D (6 bases). The germline V gene encodes CDR1 SGHAT and CDR2 FQNNGV. This CDR3 spans 14 amino acids. The germline V and J ends were trimmed by 5 bases and 3 bases, with 14 bases remaining between them. CDR3 DNA (partial): TGTGCCAGCAGCCCTGCTCTAGGGGGCTACGAG. Its protein is CASSPALGGYE. Given in full, the CDR3 is CASSPALGGYEQYF.

In the case of this clone: The sequenced fragment ends 3 residues before the CDR3 boundary, so the rest is inferred from the germline J gene. The genes are TRBV19 and TRBJ2-4; D perhaps matches TRBD2 (5 bases). CDR1 is LNHDA and CDR2 is SQIVND in the germline V gene (reference sequence). This CDR3 is built from 13 residues. CDR3 in amino acids: CASSIAADYGQYF. The CDR3 bases that were read are TGTGCCAGTAGTATTGCGGCAGACTATGGT.

A remark on this clone: Read sequence stops 3 residues before the CDR3 end, and the germline J gene provides the missing end. The chain employs TRBV19 and TRBJ2-2; weak D call: TRBD1 (5 bases). Trimming removed 5 bases from V and 8 bases from J, with 12 bases in between. CDR1 LNHDA and CDR2 SQIVND come from the germline V gene (reference sequence). The CDR3 sequence is 13 residues long. CDR3 loop: CASSGQGVGELFF. Incomplete CDR3 DNA: TGTGCCAGTAGTGGGCAGGGTGTAGGGGAG.

As regards this clone: The observed sequence ends 3 residues before the CDR3 terminus, with the missing tail filled in from the germline J gene. The rearrangement uses TRBV12-3 or TRBV12-4 and TRBJ2-1; D remains unclear. V lost 4 bases and J 4 bases, leaving 17 bases between the germline ends. The CDR3 is made up of 16 amino acids. The CDR3 spells CASSYSISQIYNEQFF. CDR3 bases read: TGTGCCAGCAGTTACTCAATTTCTCAAATATACAATGAG.

CDR3 loop: CASSLVGHNTEAFF. The part of the CDR3 DNA that was read is TGTGCCAGCAGCTTAGTGGGACATAACACTGAA. The gene calls are TRBV7-9 and TRBJ1-1, with D possibly matching TRBD1 (6 bases). The sequenced fragment ends 3 residues before the CDR3 boundary, so the rest is inferred from the germline J gene. Germline CDR1 SEHNR, CDR2 FQNEAQ (reference sequence). CDR3 size: 14 residues. Trimming cost V 1 base and J 2 bases, with 8 bases left between them.

As for this clone: The read gets to within 3 residues of the CDR3 end, and the germline J gene fills in the rest. The chain uses TRBV12-3 or TRBV12-4 and TRBJ1-1; the D gene is possibly TRBD1 (5 bases). The CDR3 loop spans 13 amino acids. The part of the CDR3 DNA that was read is TGTGCCAGCAGCTATACCCGACAGACAGAA. The encoded protein is CASSYTRQTE. The full CDR3 sequence reads CASSYTRQTEAFF.

Of note for this clone: The observed sequence ends 3 residues before the CDR3 terminus, with the missing tail filled in from the germline J gene. V usage is TRBV5-1 and J usage is TRBJ1-5, with 8 bases aligning to TRBD1. This CDR3 is built from 13 residues. CDR1 and CDR2 (germline): SGHRS, YFSETQ. With V trimmed by 8 bases and J by 3 bases, 4 bases remained unmatched. Incomplete CDR3 DNA: TGCGCCAGTGGACAGGGCCCCAATCAGCCC. It is translated as CASGQGPNQP. The full CDR3 is CASGQGPNQPQHF. Based on the CDR3 plus reference TRBV5-1 and TRBJ1-5, the full variable domain is KAGVTQTPRYLIKTRGQQVTLSCSPISGHRSVSWYQQTPGQGLQFLFEYFSETQRNKGNFPGRFSGRQFSNSRSEMNVSTLELGDSALYLCASGQGPNQPQHFGDGTRLSIL.

Note on this clone: The CDR3 end falls 3 residues outside the read, so it is completed with the germline J gene. The chain recombines TRBV7-9 with TRBJ2-5, with 9 positions matching TRBD2. V shed 3 bases and J 3 bases; nucleotides not matched to a gene: 5. Germline assignment: CDR1 SEHNR and CDR2 FQNEAQ (reference sequence). The CDR3 has 15 amino acids. This chain's CDR3 is CASSLSGGRKETQYF. Partial CDR3 DNA: TGTGCCAGCAGCTTGAGCGGGGGGCGGAAAGAGACC.

Of note for this clone: Coverage ceases 3 residues before the CDR3 finishes, and the germline J gene fills in the end. V gene TRBV7-2 combines with J gene TRBJ2-3, with D hard to call. The germline V gene has CDR1 SGHTA and CDR2 FQGNSA. There are 13 residues in the CDR3. The V and J ends lost 3 bases and 5 bases respectively, with 9 bases between them. CDR3 DNA (partial): TGTGCCAGCAGCTTCATAGAGCAAGATACG. It encodes CASSFIEQDT. The whole CDR3 region reads CASSFIEQDTQYF. Full variable domain (remainder filled in from reference TRBV7-2 and TRBJ2-3): GAGVSQSPSNKVTEKGKDVELRCDPISGHTALYWYRQSLGQGLEFLIYFQGNSAPDKSGLPSDRFSAERTGGSVSTLTIQRTQQEDSAVYLCASSFIEQDTQYFGPGTRLTVL.

Comments on this clone: One end of the junction does not line up with germline, which may come from a read error. The read terminates 3 residues before the CDR3 end, so the remaining end is supplied by the germline J gene. This sample also contains other DNA sequences that code for the same CDR3. V usage is TRBV7-2 and J usage is TRBJ1-3, with D hard to call. The germline V gene encodes CDR1 SGHTA and CDR2 FQGNSA. The CDR3 covers 11 residues. CDR3 DNA (partial): TGTGCCAGCAGCTCTCGAAACACC. Encoded protein: CASSSRNT. The full CDR3 reads CASSSRNTIYF. Combining the CDR3 with reference TRBV7-2 and TRBJ1-3 gives the whole variable domain GAGVSQSPSNKVTEKGKDVELRCDPISGHTALYWYRQSLGQGLEFLIYFQGNSAPDKSGLPSDRFSAERTGGSVSTLTIQRTQQEDSAVYLCASSSRNTIYFGEGSWLTVV.

About this clone itself: The read ends 3 residues before the CDR3 terminus; that terminus is restored from the germline J gene. This sequence joins TRBV20-1 and TRBJ2-7; D possibly corresponds to TRBD1 (6 bases). The CDR3 is 11 amino acids. The ends were cut back, 6 bases at V and 6 bases at J, with 12 bases in the middle. Germline CDR1 DFQATT, CDR2 SNEGSKA (reference sequence). CDR3 bases read: TGCAGTGCCGAACAGGGTCGCGAG. Amino acids: CSAEQGRE. The complete CDR3 sequence is CSAEQGREQYF.

A word on this clone: The read ends 3 residues before the CDR3 terminus; that terminus is restored from the germline J gene. The chain combines TRBV10-3 with TRBJ2-1, with 12 bases that match TRBD2. Losses at the gene ends were 6 bases for V and 4 bases for J; bases not matched to a gene: 1. The CDR3 covers 14 residues. CDR1 ENHRY and CDR2 SYGVKD come from the germline V gene. The covered CDR3 bases are TGTGCCATCAGCGGGACTAGCGGGTACAATGAG. Amino acid sequence: CAISGTSGYNE. The full CDR3 protein reads CAISGTSGYNEQFF.

With regard to this clone: The read falls 3 residues short of the CDR3 end, and the missing part is taken from the germline J gene. The genes are TRBV12-5 and TRBJ2-3, with 7 bases lining up with TRBD1. CDR1 and CDR2 from the germline V gene are LGHNT and FRNRAP. Trimming took 7 bases from V and 2 from J; bases not matched to a gene: 9. The CDR3 spans 15 residues. The CDR3 loop reads CASAPDRVFTDTQYF. The sequenced part of the CDR3 DNA is TGTGCTAGTGCCCCCGACAGGGTTTTCACAGATACG.

As to this clone: The CDR3 end falls 3 residues outside the read, so it is completed with the germline J gene. J is TRBJ2-7 and V is TRBV19, with TRBD2 matching over 9 bases. This CDR3 is built from 15 residues. Germline V CDR1 and CDR2: LNHDA, SQIVND (reference sequence). The ends lost 5 bases at V and 1 base at J; junction bases unmatched: 6. The CDR3 region is CASSPTSGASYEQYF. Incomplete CDR3 DNA: TGTGCCAGTAGTCCGACTAGCGGCGCATCCTACGAG.

Note on this clone: Read data end 3 residues before the CDR3 end; the end is taken from the germline J gene. The V and J genes are TRBV6-1 and TRBJ2-2, with D unresolved. Germline V lookup: CDR1 MNHNS, CDR2 SASEGT. Between the trimmed V and J ends, which lost 2 bases and 4 bases, there was a span of 20 bases. The CDR3 runs 18 residues. The CDR3 bases that were read are TGTGCCAGCAGTGAATTTCCGTCACCTAATCTTCGCACCGGGGAG. Protein sequence: CASSEFPSPNLRTGE. The entire CDR3 reads CASSEFPSPNLRTGELFF.

Concerning this clone itself: The junction departs from the called germline gene at one end, perhaps through a read error. The read is 3 residues too short to cover the CDR3 end, so that end is filled in from the germline J gene. The V call is TRBV4-2, the J call TRBJ1-2; no clear D. The CDR3 consists of 15 residues. Germline V gives CDR1 LGHNA, CDR2 YNFKEQ. CDR3 amino acids: CASSQVDTSHYGYTF. Incomplete CDR3 DNA: TGCGCCAGCAGCCAAGTTGACACCAGCCACTATGGC.

Points on this clone: With the read ending 3 residues before the CDR3 end, the germline J gene is used to fill in that end. The chain recombines TRBV20-1 with TRBJ1-6; 7 bases are a match to TRBD1. The CDR3 consists of 15 residues. V lost 6 bases, J lost 10 bases, and 15 bases stayed unmatched. Per the germline V gene, CDR1 is DFQATT and CDR2 is SNEGSKA (reference sequence). The covered CDR3 bases are TGCAGTGCCGAGCAACCAGGTGGACAGGTCTCACCC. This codes for CSAEQPGGQVSP. The full CDR3 protein is CSAEQPGGQVSPLHF.

This CDR3 reads CASSASGVSTDTQYF. The part of the CDR3 DNA that was read is TGTGCCAGCAGCGCCTCGGGGGTCAGCACAGATACG. The chain uses TRBV13 and TRBJ2-3, with D tentatively TRBD2 (6 bases). Read sequence stops 3 residues before the CDR3 end, and the germline J gene provides the missing end. CDR3 length: 15 residues. Germline CDR1 PRHDT, CDR2 FYEKMQ (reference sequence). Trimming cost V 5 bases and J 0 bases, with 12 bases left between them. The variable domain in full, with the rest retrieved from reference TRBV13 and TRBJ2-3, is AAGVIQSPRHLIKEKRETATLKCYPIPRHDTVYWYQQGPGQDPQFLISFYEKMQSDKGSIPDRFSAQQFSDYHSELNMSSLELGDSALYFCASSASGVSTDTQYFGPGTRLTVL.

With respect to this clone: The junction departs from germline at one end; a sequencing error may be responsible. The observed sequence ends 3 residues before the CDR3 terminus, with the missing tail filled in from the germline J gene. The J gene is TRBJ2-7, the V gene TRBV7-2; weak D call: TRBD2 (5 bases). Germline CDR1 SGHTA, CDR2 FQGNSA. The CDR3 loop spans 15 amino acids. The CDR3: CVSSWKYGEAYEQYF. Partial CDR3 DNA: TGTGTCAGCAGCTGGAAGTACGGGGAAGCCTACGAG.

The DNA read from the CDR3 is TGTGCCAGCAGCGTAAGAAACACC. Protein: CASSVRNT. The full CDR3 is CASSVRNTIYF. The V call is TRBV5-6, the J call TRBJ1-3; D unclear. The sequenced fragment ends 3 residues before the CDR3 boundary, so the rest is inferred from the germline J gene. CDR1 and CDR2 (germline): SGHDT, YYEEEE. The CDR3 is 11 amino acids. The ends were cut back, 4 bases at V and 5 bases at J, with 4 bases in the middle.

Note on this clone: The read ends 3 residues before the CDR3 terminus; that terminus is restored from the germline J gene. The V gene is TRBV19, the J gene TRBJ2-5; D is possibly TRBD1 (5 bases). V lost 4 bases and J 5 bases, leaving 14 bases between the germline ends. Germline V gene sequence: CDR1 LNHDA, CDR2 SQIVND (reference sequence). The CDR3 extends over 14 amino acids. The sequenced part of the CDR3 DNA is TGTGCCAGTAGTAGAATGGTGGGGCGTGAGACC. Its protein is CASSRMVGRET. The full-length CDR3 reads as CASSRMVGRETQYF.

For this clone: Read sequence stops 3 residues before the CDR3 end, and the germline J gene provides the missing end. This chain links TRBV19 with TRBJ1-2; 8 bases are a match to TRBD1. Germline CDR1 reads LNHDA; CDR2 reads SQIVND (reference sequence). The CDR3 is made up of 12 amino acids. The CDR3: CASSDRAEGYTF. Incomplete CDR3 DNA: TGTGCCAGCTCGGACAGGGCTGAGGGC.

Worth noting for this clone: Read sequence stops 3 residues before the CDR3 end, and the germline J gene provides the missing end. The chain joins TRBV19 to TRBJ1-5, with TRBD1 matching over 7 bases. V lost 9 bases, J lost 7 bases, and 12 bases stayed unmatched. CDR1 LNHDA and CDR2 SQIVND come from the germline V gene (reference sequence). The length of the CDR3 is 14 residues. CDR3 in amino acids: CASKQGISGQPQHF. Partial CDR3 DNA: TGTGCCAGCAAACAGGGGATCTCCGGGCAGCCC.